This T cell receptor beta chain is from a study of cytomegalovirus exposure and HLA in healthy donors. Study summary: Around 190 million T cells yielded 90 million to 130 million unique TCR beta sequences, as an earlier analysis found.

The CDR3 contains 15 residues. In germline, CDR1 is MNHNS, CDR2 SASEGT. J gave up 2 bases and V 4 bases, and 1 base lay outside the gene matches. The study ran its PCR with 60 Vbeta and 13 Jbeta primers. The method was immunoSEQ multiplex PCR; TCRdb's version includes in-frame clones alone and lacks a portion of them. Of about 65,000 clones in the sample, around 80% were seen once. Healthy people donating bone marrow made up the donors. This receptor was taken from a woman younger than 45 in good health and CMV-seronegative. The chain uses TRBV6-1 and TRBJ2-3; 12 bases line up with TRBD2. The sample was PBMCs. The CDR3 is CASSGTSGTTDTQYF. The DNA of the CDR3 is TGTGCCAGCAGTGGGACTAGCGGGACCACAGATACGCAGTATTTT.